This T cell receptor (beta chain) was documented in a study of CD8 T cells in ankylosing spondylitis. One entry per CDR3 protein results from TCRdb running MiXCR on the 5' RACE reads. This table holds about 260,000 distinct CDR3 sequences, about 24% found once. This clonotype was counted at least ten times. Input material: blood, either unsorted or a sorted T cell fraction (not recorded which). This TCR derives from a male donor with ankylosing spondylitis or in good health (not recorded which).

The CDR3 sequence is CASSLEGLAGGLSTDTQYF. CDR3 sequence (DNA): TGTGCCAGCAGCCTAGAAGGACTAGCGGGGGGGCTAAGCACAGATACGCAGTATTTT. The V and J genes are TRBV4-2 and TRBJ2-3; 15 nucleotides match TRBD2. Germline values: CDR1 LGHNA, CDR2 YNFKEQ. Trimming at V came to 4 bases and at J to 0 bases, leaving 8 bases not matched to a gene. The CDR3 spans 19 residues.